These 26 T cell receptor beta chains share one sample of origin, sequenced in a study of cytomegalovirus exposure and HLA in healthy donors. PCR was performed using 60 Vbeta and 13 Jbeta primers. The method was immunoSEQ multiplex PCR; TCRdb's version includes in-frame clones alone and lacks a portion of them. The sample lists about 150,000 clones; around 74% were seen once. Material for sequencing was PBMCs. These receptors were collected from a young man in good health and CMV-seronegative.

The CDR3 nucleotides are TGTGCCAGCAGCCATTCAACAGGCATCCAAGAGACCCAGTACTTC. Protein: CASSHSTGIQETQYF. The chain is built from TRBV5-6 and TRBJ2-5; a weak D match, TRBD1 (5 bases). Germline V gene data show CDR1 as SGHDT and CDR2 as YYEEEE. Deletions cut 4 bases from V and 1 base from J, with 14 bases between. The CDR3 has 15 amino acids. Variable domain in full (rest from reference TRBV5-6 and TRBJ2-5): DAGVTQSPTHLIKTRGQQVTLRCSPKSGHDTVSWYQQALGQGPQFIFQYYEEEERQRGNFPDRFSGHQFPNYSSELNVNALLLGDSALYLCASSHSTGIQETQYFGPGTRLLVL.

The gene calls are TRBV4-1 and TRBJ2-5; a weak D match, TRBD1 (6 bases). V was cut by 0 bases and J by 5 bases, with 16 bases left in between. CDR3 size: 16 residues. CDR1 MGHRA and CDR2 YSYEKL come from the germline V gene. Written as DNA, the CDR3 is TGCGCCAGCAGCCAAGACCCCGGGACAACTCATGAGACCCAGTACTTC. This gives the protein CASSQDPGTTHETQYF.

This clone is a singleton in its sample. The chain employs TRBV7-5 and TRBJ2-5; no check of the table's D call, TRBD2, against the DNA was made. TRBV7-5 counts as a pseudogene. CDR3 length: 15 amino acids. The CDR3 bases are TGTGTCAGAAGCTTAGGACGGGGGGGTTGGGAGACCCAGTACTTC. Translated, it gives CVRSLGRGGWETQYF.

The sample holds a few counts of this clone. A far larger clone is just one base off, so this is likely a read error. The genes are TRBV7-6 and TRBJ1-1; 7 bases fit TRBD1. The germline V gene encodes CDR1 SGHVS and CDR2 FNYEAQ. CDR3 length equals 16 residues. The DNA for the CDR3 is TGTTCCAGCAGCCCCGGGAGGGGGCCCATTAACACTGAAGCTTTCTTT. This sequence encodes CSSSPGRGPINTEAFF.

This chain's CDR3 is CASSYFGGYTDTQYF. For the CDR3, the DNA is TGTGCCAGCAGTTACTTCGGGGGATACACAGATACGCAGTATTTT. The genes are TRBV6-5 and TRBJ2-3, with D possibly being TRBD2 (6 bases). The ends were cut back, 1 base at V and 2 bases at J, with 10 bases in the middle. The germline V gene encodes CDR1 MNHEY and CDR2 SVGAGI. The CDR3 runs 15 residues.

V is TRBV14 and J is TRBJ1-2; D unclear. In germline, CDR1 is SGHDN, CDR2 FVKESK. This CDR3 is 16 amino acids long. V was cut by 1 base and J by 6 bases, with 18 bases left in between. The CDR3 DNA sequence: TGTGCCAGCAGCCAAGTGATGGCGGCGGCCGAGGATGGCTACACCTTC. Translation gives CASSQVMAAAEDGYTF.

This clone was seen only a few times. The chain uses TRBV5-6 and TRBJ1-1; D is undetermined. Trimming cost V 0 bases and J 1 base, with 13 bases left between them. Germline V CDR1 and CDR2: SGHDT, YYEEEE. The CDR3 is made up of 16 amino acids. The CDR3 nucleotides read TGTGCCAGCAGCTTGGGGCCCGGGGAACCGAACACTGAAGCTTTCTTT. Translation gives CASSLGPGEPNTEAFF.

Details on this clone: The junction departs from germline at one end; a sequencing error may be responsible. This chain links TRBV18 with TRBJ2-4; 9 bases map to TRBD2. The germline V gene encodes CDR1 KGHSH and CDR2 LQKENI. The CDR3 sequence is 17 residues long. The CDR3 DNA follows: TGTGCCAGCTCACCTCGAAGTCGACAGCGGGAGGTGAACAGTCAGTACTTC. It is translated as CASSPRSRQREVNSQYF.

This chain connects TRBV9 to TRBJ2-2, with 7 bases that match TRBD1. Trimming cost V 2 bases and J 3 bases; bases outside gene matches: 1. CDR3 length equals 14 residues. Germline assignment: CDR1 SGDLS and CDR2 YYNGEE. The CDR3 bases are TGTGCCAGCAGCGTCACAGGGGACACCGGGGAGCTGTTTTTT. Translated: CASSVTGDTGELFF.

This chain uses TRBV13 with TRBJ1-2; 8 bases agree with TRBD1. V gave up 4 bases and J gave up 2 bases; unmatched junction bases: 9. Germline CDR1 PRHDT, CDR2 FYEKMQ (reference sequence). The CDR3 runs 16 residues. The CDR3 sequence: CASSWTSGQDNYGYTF. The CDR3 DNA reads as TGTGCCAGCAGCTGGACCTCGGGACAGGACAACTATGGCTACACCTTC.

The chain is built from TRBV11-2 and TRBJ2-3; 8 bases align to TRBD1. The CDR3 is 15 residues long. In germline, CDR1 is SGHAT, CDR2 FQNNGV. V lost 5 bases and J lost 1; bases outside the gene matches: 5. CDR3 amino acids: CASSHQGAGTDTQYF. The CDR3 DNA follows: TGTGCCAGCAGCCACCAGGGGGCTGGCACAGATACGCAGTATTTT.

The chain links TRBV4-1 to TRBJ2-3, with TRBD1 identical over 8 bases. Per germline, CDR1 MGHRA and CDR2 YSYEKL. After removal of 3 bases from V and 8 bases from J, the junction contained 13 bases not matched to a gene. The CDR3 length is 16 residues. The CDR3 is CASSQQTGVRGVTQYF. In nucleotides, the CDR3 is TGCGCCAGCAGCCAGCAGACAGGGGTCCGGGGTGTTACGCAGTATTTT.

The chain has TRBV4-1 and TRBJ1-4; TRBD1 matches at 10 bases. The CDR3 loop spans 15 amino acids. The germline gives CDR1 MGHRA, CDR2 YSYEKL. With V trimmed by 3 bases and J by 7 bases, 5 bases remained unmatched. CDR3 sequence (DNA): TGCGCCAGCAGCCACCCGACAGGGGGCACTGAAAAACTGTTTTTT. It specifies CASSHPTGGTEKLFF.

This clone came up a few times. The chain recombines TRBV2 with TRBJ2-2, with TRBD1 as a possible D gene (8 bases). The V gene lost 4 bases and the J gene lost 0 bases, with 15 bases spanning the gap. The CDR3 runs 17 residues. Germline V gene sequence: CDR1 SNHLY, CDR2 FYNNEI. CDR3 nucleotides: TGTGCCAGCAGTGGACAGGGGAGGGGTTCGAACACCGGGGAGCTGTTTTTT. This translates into CASSGQGRGSNTGELFF. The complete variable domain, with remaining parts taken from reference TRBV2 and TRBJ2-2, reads EPEVTQTPSHQVTQMGQEVILRCVPISNHLYFYWYRQILGQKVEFLVSFYNNEISEKSEIFDDQFSVERPDGSNFTLKIRSTKLEDSAMYFCASSGQGRGSNTGELFFGEGSRLTVL.

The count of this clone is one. CDR3 bases: TGCGCCAGCAGCTTGCTCGGACTAGCAACAGATACGCAGTATTTT. This sequence encodes CASSLLGLATDTQYF. The chain joins TRBV5-1 to TRBJ2-3; 8 bases line up with TRBD2. Germline assignment: CDR1 SGHRS and CDR2 YFSETQ. V lost 1 base and J lost 3; bases outside the gene matches: 4. The CDR3 spans 15 residues.

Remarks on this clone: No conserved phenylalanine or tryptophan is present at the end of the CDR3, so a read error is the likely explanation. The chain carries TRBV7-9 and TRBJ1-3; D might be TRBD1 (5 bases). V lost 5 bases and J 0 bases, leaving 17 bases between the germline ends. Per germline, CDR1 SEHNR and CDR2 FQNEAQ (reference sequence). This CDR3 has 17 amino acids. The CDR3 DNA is TGTGCCAGCAGCCCCGGACACGCTGCCGGCTCTGGAAACACCATATATCTT. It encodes CASSPGHAAGSGNTIYL.

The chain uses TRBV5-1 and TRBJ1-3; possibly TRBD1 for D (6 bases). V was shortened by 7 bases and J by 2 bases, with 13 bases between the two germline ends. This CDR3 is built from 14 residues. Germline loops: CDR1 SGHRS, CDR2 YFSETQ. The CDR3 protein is CASGQTGTGNTIYF. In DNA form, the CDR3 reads TGCGCCAGCGGGCAGACAGGTACTGGAAACACCATATATTTT.

This chain's CDR3 is CASSLTLLNMNTEAFF. The CDR3 nucleotides read TGTGCCAGCAGTTTAACCCTCCTCAACATGAACACTGAAGCTTTCTTT. The chain recombines TRBV28 with TRBJ1-1, with unresolved D. Trimming pared 2 bases from V and 0 bases from J, leaving 13 bases between. CDR1 is MDHEN and CDR2 is SYDVKM in the germline V gene. This CDR3 spans 16 amino acids.

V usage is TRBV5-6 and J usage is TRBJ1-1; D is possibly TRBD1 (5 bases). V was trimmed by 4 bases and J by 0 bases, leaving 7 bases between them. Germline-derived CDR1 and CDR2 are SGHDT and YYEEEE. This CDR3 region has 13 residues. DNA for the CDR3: TGTGCCAGCAGCCCAGGGATGAACACTGAAGCTTTCTTT. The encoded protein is CASSPGMNTEAFF.

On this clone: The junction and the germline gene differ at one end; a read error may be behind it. The CDR3, as DNA: TGTGCCAGCAGTACCCGACAGTACAACTATGACTACACCTTC. It specifies CASSTRQYNYDYTF. The chain is built from TRBV6-6 and TRBJ1-2, with D possibly matching TRBD1 (5 bases). The CDR3 is 14 residues long. Germline V gene lookup returns CDR1 MNHNY and CDR2 SVGAGI (reference sequence).

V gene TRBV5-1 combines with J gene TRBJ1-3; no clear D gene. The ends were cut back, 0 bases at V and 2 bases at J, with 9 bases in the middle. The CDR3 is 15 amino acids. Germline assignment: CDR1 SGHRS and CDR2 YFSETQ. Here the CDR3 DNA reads TGCGCCAGCAGCTTGGGAGAGATCGCTGGAAACACCATATATTTT. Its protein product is CASSLGEIAGNTIYF.

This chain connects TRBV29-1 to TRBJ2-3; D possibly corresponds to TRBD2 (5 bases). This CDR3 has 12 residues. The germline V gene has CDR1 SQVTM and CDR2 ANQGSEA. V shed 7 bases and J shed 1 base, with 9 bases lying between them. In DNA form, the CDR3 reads TGCAGCGGTAGTAGCGGCACAGATACGCAGTATTTT. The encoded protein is CSGSSGTDTQYF.

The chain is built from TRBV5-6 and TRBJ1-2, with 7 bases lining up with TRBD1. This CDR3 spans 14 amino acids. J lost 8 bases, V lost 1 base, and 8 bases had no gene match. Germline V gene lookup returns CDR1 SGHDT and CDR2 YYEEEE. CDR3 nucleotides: TGTGCCAGCAGCTTGCCGACAGGGTCCGGCGGCTACACCTTC. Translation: CASSLPTGSGGYTF. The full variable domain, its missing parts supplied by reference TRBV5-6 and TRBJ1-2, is DAGVTQSPTHLIKTRGQQVTLRCSPKSGHDTVSWYQQALGQGPQFIFQYYEEEERQRGNFPDRFSGHQFPNYSSELNVNALLLGDSALYLCASSLPTGSGGYTFGSGTRLTVV.

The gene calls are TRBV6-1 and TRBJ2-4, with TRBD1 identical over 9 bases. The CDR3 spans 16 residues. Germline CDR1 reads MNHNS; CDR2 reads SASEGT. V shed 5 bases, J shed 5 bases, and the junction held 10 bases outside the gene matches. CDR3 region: CASSQVIRTGENIQYF. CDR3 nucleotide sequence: TGTGCCAGCAGTCAAGTCATCCGGACAGGGGAAAACATTCAGTACTTC.

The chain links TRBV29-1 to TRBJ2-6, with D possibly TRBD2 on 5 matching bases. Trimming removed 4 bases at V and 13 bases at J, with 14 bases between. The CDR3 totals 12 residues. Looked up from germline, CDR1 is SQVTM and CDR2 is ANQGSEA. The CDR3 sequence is CSVAGRTGVLTF. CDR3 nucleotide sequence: TGCAGCGTTGCGGGCAGGACTGGAGTCCTGACTTTC.

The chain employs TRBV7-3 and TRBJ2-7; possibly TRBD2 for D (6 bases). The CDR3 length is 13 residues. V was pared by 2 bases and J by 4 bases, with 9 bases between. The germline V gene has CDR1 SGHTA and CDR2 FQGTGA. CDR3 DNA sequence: TGTGCCAGCAGCTTATGGGGAGGTTACGAGCAGTACTTC. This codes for CASSLWGGYEQYF.